Each of the 10 T cell receptor beta chains below was sequenced from the same sample in a study of T cell changes during pregnancy in multiple sclerosis. The table came from immunoSEQ multiplex PCR; TCRdb's copy has only in-frame clones and leaves some out. This sample yields 90,000 to 100,000 clones, of which roughly 94% are seen a single time; roughly 2% belongs to the top ten. Sequencing used peripheral blood, obtained after pregnancy. These receptors were collected from a female donor in good health, enrolled as a control in a pregnancy study.

The V gene is TRBV25-1, the J gene TRBJ1-1; 8 nucleotides agree with TRBD1. Germline V gene lookup returns CDR1 MGHDK and CDR2 SYGVNS. Losses at the gene ends were 7 bases for V and 6 bases for J; bases not matched to a gene: 10. The CDR3 sequence is 14 residues long. The CDR3 sequence is CASTQDRETAEAFF. The CDR3 coding sequence is TGTGCCAGCACCCAGGACAGGGAAACGGCTGAAGCTTTCTTT.

The chain joins TRBV29-1 to TRBJ2-5; possible D gene TRBD1, 6 bases. Trimming took 0 bases from V and 4 from J, leaving 15 bases between them. CDR3 size: 15 residues. Germline V CDR1 and CDR2: SQVTM, ANQGSEA. CDR3 loop: CSVEEGRGRGETQYF. Here the CDR3 DNA reads TGCAGCGTTGAAGAGGGCAGGGGAAGGGGAGAGACCCAGTACTTC. The full variable domain, rest sourced from reference TRBV29-1 and TRBJ2-5, is SAVISQKPSRDICQRGTSLTIQCQVDSQVTMMFWYRQQPGQSLTLIATANQGSEATYESGFVIDKFPISRPNLTFSTLTVSNMSPEDSSIYLCSVEEGRGRGETQYFGPGTRLLVL.

CDR3 in DNA: TGTGCCAGCAGCGTAGGTCTCCGGACAGGGCCTAACACTGAAGCTTTCTTT. Amino acid sequence: CASSVGLRTGPNTEAFF. V gene TRBV9 combines with J gene TRBJ1-1, with TRBD1 identical over 8 bases. CDR3 length: 17 residues. Germline V CDR1 and CDR2: SGDLS, YYNGEE. Trimming took 0 bases from V and 2 from J; bases not matched to a gene: 9.

This clone was seen a single time. The V call is TRBV5-1, the J call TRBJ2-5, with TRBD2 matching over 9 bases. The germline V gene encodes CDR1 SGHRS and CDR2 YFSETQ. This CDR3 has 13 amino acids. The V segment lost 3 bases and the J segment 11 bases; nucleotides outside the gene matches: 8. CDR3 loop: CASSSAGGREQYF. The CDR3 coding sequence is TGCGCCAGCAGCTCAGCGGGGGGTCGGGAGCAGTACTTC.

The chain combines TRBV18 with TRBJ1-1, with D unclear. Trimming removed 6 bases from V and 1 base from J, with 9 bases in between. The CDR3 is 13 amino acids. Germline-derived CDR1 and CDR2 are KGHSH and LQKENI. CDR3 DNA sequence: TGTGCCAGCTCTAGGGAGGAGAACACTGAAGCTTTCTTT. Translated, it gives CASSREENTEAFF.

The genes are TRBV5-1 and TRBJ1-1; D possibly corresponds to TRBD1 (5 bases). Per the germline V gene, CDR1 is SGHRS and CDR2 is YFSETQ. The CDR3 runs to 15 residues. V was shortened by 4 bases and J by 5 bases, with 18 bases between the two germline ends. CDR3 amino acids: CASSTGGRANTEAFF. Written as DNA, the CDR3 is TGCGCCAGCAGCACTGGGGGGAGGGCAAATACTGAAGCTTTCTTT.

The V gene is TRBV7-9, the J gene TRBJ1-1; 7 bases agree with TRBD1. V was clipped by 4 bases and J by 8 bases; unmatched bases: 10. CDR3 length equals 14 residues. CDR1 and CDR2 (germline): SEHNR, FQNEAQ (reference sequence). The CDR3 here is CASSSLLDREEAFF. The CDR3 nucleotides are TGTGCCAGCAGCTCACTACTAGACAGGGAGGAAGCTTTCTTT.

The genes are TRBV19 and TRBJ2-1; TRBD1 matches at 8 bases. Germline V gene sequence: CDR1 LNHDA, CDR2 SQIVND (reference sequence). The ends lost 1 base at V and 9 bases at J; junction bases unmatched: 8. CDR3 length equals 15 residues. CDR3 in DNA: TGTGCCAGTAGTATAGTATACAGGGGGGTCGGTGAGCAGTTCTTC. Amino acid sequence: CASSIVYRGVGEQFF. Together with reference TRBV19 and TRBJ2-1, the CDR3 gives the full variable domain: DGGITQSPKYLFRKEGQNVTLSCEQNLNHDAMYWYRQDPGQGLRLIYYSQIVNDFQKGDIAEGYSVSREKKESFPLTVTSAQKNPTAFYLCASSIVYRGVGEQFFGPGTRLTVL.

The rearrangement uses TRBV4-2 and TRBJ2-5, with D tentatively TRBD2 (6 bases). V shed 2 bases and J shed 2 bases, with 12 bases lying between them. This CDR3 has 15 residues. The germline CDR1 and CDR2 sequences are LGHNA and YNFKEQ. As DNA, the CDR3 is TGTGCCAGCAGCCAAAAGCGGGTGCTTCAAGAGACCCAGTACTTC. Translated, it gives CASSQKRVLQETQYF.

The chain is built from TRBV28 and TRBJ2-7; 11 nucleotides line up with TRBD2. The CDR3 spans 15 residues. Germline V gene data show CDR1 as MDHEN and CDR2 as SYDVKM. V gave up 5 bases and J gave up 3 bases; unmatched junction bases: 6. CDR3 nucleotide sequence: TGTGCCAGCAGTCGTGGGACTAGCGGTGGCTACGAGCAGTACTTC. It translates to CASSRGTSGGYEQYF.